Each of the 23 T cell receptor beta chains below was sequenced from the same sample in a study of blood T cell repertoires in COVID-19. The table came from immunoSEQ multiplex PCR; TCRdb's copy has only in-frame clones and leaves some out. Altogether hundreds of thousands of clones are present, about 88% being singletons, with the ten largest covering around 1.2%. Material for sequencing was peripheral blood. The receptors originated from a man in his sixties or seventies with acute or convalescent COVID-19.

This clone was picked up one time. This chain uses TRBV11-1 with TRBJ2-7; 7 nucleotides match TRBD1. Germline V gene sequence: CDR1 SGHAT, CDR2 FQDESV (reference sequence). This CDR3 contains 14 residues. V dropped 5 bases and J dropped 3; count of bases not matched to a gene: 7. The CDR3 DNA is TGTGCCAGCAGCCGGGACCAGGGGGTCTACGAGCAGTACTTC. It is translated as CASSRDQGVYEQYF.

CDR3 sequence reads: CASSPLTGSNQPQHF. As DNA, the CDR3 is TGCGCCAGCAGCCCCTTGACGGGGAGCAATCAGCCCCAGCATTTT. The genes are TRBV4-3 and TRBJ1-5; D remains ambiguous. The CDR3 contains 15 residues. V was cut by 4 bases and J by 1 base, with 11 bases left in between. CDR1 is LGHNA, CDR2 YSLEER, per germline.

This clone is a singleton in its sample. The J gene is TRBJ2-3, the V gene TRBV7-9; 9 bases align to TRBD2. V dropped 3 bases and J dropped 3; count of bases not matched to a gene: 13. The CDR3 has 18 residues. The germline gives CDR1 SEHNR, CDR2 FQNEAQ (reference sequence). Here the CDR3 reads CASSFVLAGVLSTDTQYF. In DNA, the CDR3 is TGTGCCAGCAGCTTTGTCTTAGCGGGAGTCTTGTCGACAGATACGCAGTATTTT.

The genes are TRBV5-4 and TRBJ1-2; a weak D match, TRBD1 (6 bases). The ends were cut back, 4 bases at V and 0 bases at J, with 13 bases in the middle. CDR3 length: 15 amino acids. In germline, CDR1 is SGHNT, CDR2 YYREEE (reference sequence). The CDR3 DNA reads as TGTGCCAGCAGCCATGGACAGCCGTCTAACTATGGCTACACCTTC. Translated: CASSHGQPSNYGYTF.

This chain joins TRBV4-2 and TRBJ2-3; TRBD2 matches at 10 bases. Germline assignment: CDR1 LGHNA and CDR2 YNFKEQ. This CDR3 contains 16 residues. J lost 6 bases, V lost 5 bases, and 11 bases had no gene match. DNA of the CDR3: TGTGCCAGCAGCGAGCAAGCGGGAGGGAGAAGGGATACGCAGTATTTT. Translation: CASSEQAGGRRDTQYF.

V gene TRBV10-3 combines with J gene TRBJ1-2, with D uncertain. This CDR3 has 14 amino acids. The germline gives CDR1 ENHRY, CDR2 SYGVKD. The V and J ends lost 0 bases and 4 bases respectively, with 9 bases between them. CDR3 amino acids: CAISESNSGYGYTF. The CDR3 nucleotides are TGTGCCATCAGTGAGTCGAACAGTGGCTATGGCTACACCTTC.

The chain employs TRBV27 and TRBJ2-3; TRBD2 matches 7 bases. This CDR3 is built from 14 residues. The germline V gene encodes CDR1 MNHEY and CDR2 SMNVEV (reference sequence). Trimming took 2 bases from V and 5 from J; bases not matched to a gene: 4. The CDR3 sequence: CASSLQGRGDTQYF. The CDR3 DNA sequence: TGTGCCAGCAGTTTACAAGGGAGGGGAGATACGCAGTATTTT.

The rearrangement joins TRBV5-6 to TRBJ1-2; 7 bases line up with TRBD1. Germline V lookup: CDR1 SGHDT, CDR2 YYEEEE. V shed 4 bases and J 4 bases; nucleotides not matched to a gene: 7. CDR3 length equals 14 residues. The CDR3 sequence: CASSLDRAGYGYTF. CDR3 DNA: TGTGCCAGCAGCCTCGACAGGGCGGGCTATGGCTACACCTTC.

The chain links TRBV1 to TRBJ2-3; TRBD2 reflects the table's D call only, with no check against the DNA. TRBV1 is a known pseudogene. The CDR3 runs 15 residues. In DNA form, the CDR3 reads TGCACCAGCAGCCCCGGGGGGCTTAGCACAGATACGCAGTATTTT. This encodes CTSSPGGLSTDTQYF.

V usage is TRBV5-5 and J usage is TRBJ1-2, with a weak D call TRBD1 (6 bases). Germline V gene lookup returns CDR1 SGHKS and CDR2 YYEKEE (reference sequence). The CDR3 has 13 residues. Trimming removed 3 bases at V and 8 bases at J, with 14 bases between. For the CDR3, the DNA is TGTGCCAGCAGCTCGGAACCAGGGGTCGGCTACACCTTC. Translating it yields CASSSEPGVGYTF.

This rearrangement joins TRBV7-9 to TRBJ2-3, with a weak D call TRBD2 (6 bases). Germline V lookup: CDR1 SEHNR, CDR2 FQNEAQ (reference sequence). This CDR3 has 15 residues. Trimming took 6 bases from V and 1 from J, leaving 14 bases between them. The CDR3 bases are TGTGCCAGCAGATCGGGTCGGAGGGGCACAGATACGCAGTATTTT. As protein: CASRSGRRGTDTQYF.

The chain has TRBV5-1 and TRBJ1-6; D not resolved. The CDR3 is made up of 14 amino acids. V was trimmed by 2 bases and J by 5 bases, leaving 8 bases between them. The germline CDR1 and CDR2 sequences are SGHRS and YFSETQ. Written as DNA, the CDR3 is TGCGCCAGCAGCTTCGGAGAGAATAATTCACCCCTCCACTTT. Encoded protein: CASSFGENNSPLHF.

The chain is built from TRBV5-1 and TRBJ2-1; TRBD1 is a possible D gene (6 bases). Trimming removed 4 bases at V and 4 bases at J, with 15 bases between. The CDR3 totals 15 residues. Germline CDR1 reads SGHRS; CDR2 reads YFSETQ. Written as DNA, the CDR3 is TGCGCCAGCAGCCCCAGGACAGAAGCGTACAATGAGCAGTTCTTC. This encodes CASSPRTEAYNEQFF.

This rearrangement joins TRBV28 to TRBJ1-4; D ambiguous. The CDR3 runs to 15 residues. Trimming removed 8 bases at V and 1 base at J, with 14 bases between. In germline, CDR1 is MDHEN, CDR2 SYDVKM. CDR3 sequence reads: CASQSPRGTNEKLFF. The DNA of the CDR3 is TGTGCCAGCCAGAGTCCGCGGGGAACTAATGAAAAACTGTTTTTT.

V is TRBV15 and J is TRBJ2-7; TRBD2 agrees at 10 bases. The CDR3 sequence is 16 residues long. Per the germline V gene, CDR1 is LNHNV and CDR2 is YYDKDF (reference sequence). The V and J ends lost 0 bases and 1 base, in that order; junction bases with no gene match: 3. CDR3 in amino acids: CATSREASGSSYEQYF. In DNA, the CDR3 is TGTGCCACCAGCAGAGAGGCTAGCGGGAGTTCCTACGAGCAGTACTTC. The full variable domain, completed using reference TRBV15 and TRBJ2-7, is DAMVIQNPRYQVTQFGKPVTLSCSQTLNHNVMYWYQQKSSQAPKLLFHYYDKDFNNEADTPDNFQSRRPNTSFCFLDIRSPGLGDTAMYLCATSREASGSSYEQYFGPGTRLTVT.

V and J are TRBV9 and TRBJ2-7; 8 bases align to TRBD1. The junction had 11 bases not matched to a gene; V was cut back by 3 bases and J by 12 bases. The CDR3 has 13 residues. The germline gives CDR1 SGDLS, CDR2 YYNGEE. CDR3 coding DNA: TGTGCCAGCAGCGCCACGGGACAGGACCCCCGGTACTTC. This codes for CASSATGQDPRYF.

This chain links TRBV28 with TRBJ1-4; D might be TRBD1 (6 bases). In germline, CDR1 is MDHEN, CDR2 SYDVKM. There are 14 residues in the CDR3. Trimming shortened V by 7 bases and J by 7 bases, and 16 bases separated the two germline ends. CDR3 coding DNA: TGTGCCAGCACCGAAGACAGGAGAGCTGAAAAACTGTTTTTT. This encodes CASTEDRRAEKLFF.

This clone appeared a few times. The V gene is TRBV20-1, the J gene TRBJ1-2; 10 nucleotides match TRBD1. The V gene end was trimmed by 3 bases and the J gene end by 5 bases; junction bases not matched to a gene: 6. Germline CDR1 DFQATT, CDR2 SNEGSKA (reference sequence). CDR3 size: 14 residues. The CDR3 protein is CSASDRGLGYGYTF. The CDR3 region has the DNA TGCAGTGCTAGTGACAGGGGGCTAGGGTATGGCTACACCTTC.

The V gene is TRBV18, the J gene TRBJ2-1; 8 nucleotides match TRBD1. With V trimmed by 6 bases and J by 7 bases, 8 bases remained unmatched. The CDR3 is 14 amino acids. Germline loops: CDR1 KGHSH, CDR2 LQKENI. CDR3 protein: CASSGDRRTNEQFF. The CDR3 DNA reads as TGTGCCAGCTCTGGGGACAGGAGAACAAATGAGCAGTTCTTC.

The chain combines TRBV2 with TRBJ1-2; TRBD1 matches at 7 bases. CDR3 length equals 13 residues. Unmatched junction bases numbered 9, after V lost 7 bases and J lost 7 bases. The germline V gene has CDR1 SNHLY and CDR2 FYNNEI. CDR3 loop: CASTREGAGGYTF. CDR3 nucleotide sequence: TGTGCCAGCACCAGAGAGGGGGCGGGTGGCTACACCTTC.

The CDR3 region has the DNA TGTGCCAGCAGCTCAGGGACTAGCAGAAATGAGCAGTTCTTC. Translation: CASSSGTSRNEQFF. The chain joins TRBV7-2 to TRBJ2-1; TRBD2 matches at 9 bases. The length of the CDR3 is 14 residues. The germline gives CDR1 SGHTA, CDR2 FQGNSA. V lost 4 bases to trimming and J lost 7 bases; unmatched junction nucleotides: 5.

This clone was detected only a few times. Other nucleotide sequences from this sample produce the same CDR3. The V gene is TRBV3-1 (or the pseudogene TRBV3-2), the J gene TRBJ1-1; D possibly corresponds to TRBD1 (5 bases). Trimming took off 2 bases at V and 1 base at J, with 8 bases between the two ends. The CDR3 is 14 residues long. The V gene's germline CDR1 is LGHDT and CDR2 YNNKEL (reference sequence). CDR3 protein: CASSQTGGNTEAFF. The CDR3 coding sequence is TGTGCCAGCAGCCAAACAGGTGGGAACACTGAAGCTTTCTTT.

This chain connects TRBV7-8 to TRBJ1-2; maybe TRBD1 (5 bases). V lost 1 base to trimming and J lost 4 bases, with 10 bases between them. Germline CDR1 and CDR2: SGHVS and FQNEAQ. The CDR3 is made up of 14 amino acids. DNA of the CDR3: TGTGCCAGCAGCTTAGTGTCCAGGGCCTATGGCTACACCTTC. It is translated as CASSLVSRAYGYTF.